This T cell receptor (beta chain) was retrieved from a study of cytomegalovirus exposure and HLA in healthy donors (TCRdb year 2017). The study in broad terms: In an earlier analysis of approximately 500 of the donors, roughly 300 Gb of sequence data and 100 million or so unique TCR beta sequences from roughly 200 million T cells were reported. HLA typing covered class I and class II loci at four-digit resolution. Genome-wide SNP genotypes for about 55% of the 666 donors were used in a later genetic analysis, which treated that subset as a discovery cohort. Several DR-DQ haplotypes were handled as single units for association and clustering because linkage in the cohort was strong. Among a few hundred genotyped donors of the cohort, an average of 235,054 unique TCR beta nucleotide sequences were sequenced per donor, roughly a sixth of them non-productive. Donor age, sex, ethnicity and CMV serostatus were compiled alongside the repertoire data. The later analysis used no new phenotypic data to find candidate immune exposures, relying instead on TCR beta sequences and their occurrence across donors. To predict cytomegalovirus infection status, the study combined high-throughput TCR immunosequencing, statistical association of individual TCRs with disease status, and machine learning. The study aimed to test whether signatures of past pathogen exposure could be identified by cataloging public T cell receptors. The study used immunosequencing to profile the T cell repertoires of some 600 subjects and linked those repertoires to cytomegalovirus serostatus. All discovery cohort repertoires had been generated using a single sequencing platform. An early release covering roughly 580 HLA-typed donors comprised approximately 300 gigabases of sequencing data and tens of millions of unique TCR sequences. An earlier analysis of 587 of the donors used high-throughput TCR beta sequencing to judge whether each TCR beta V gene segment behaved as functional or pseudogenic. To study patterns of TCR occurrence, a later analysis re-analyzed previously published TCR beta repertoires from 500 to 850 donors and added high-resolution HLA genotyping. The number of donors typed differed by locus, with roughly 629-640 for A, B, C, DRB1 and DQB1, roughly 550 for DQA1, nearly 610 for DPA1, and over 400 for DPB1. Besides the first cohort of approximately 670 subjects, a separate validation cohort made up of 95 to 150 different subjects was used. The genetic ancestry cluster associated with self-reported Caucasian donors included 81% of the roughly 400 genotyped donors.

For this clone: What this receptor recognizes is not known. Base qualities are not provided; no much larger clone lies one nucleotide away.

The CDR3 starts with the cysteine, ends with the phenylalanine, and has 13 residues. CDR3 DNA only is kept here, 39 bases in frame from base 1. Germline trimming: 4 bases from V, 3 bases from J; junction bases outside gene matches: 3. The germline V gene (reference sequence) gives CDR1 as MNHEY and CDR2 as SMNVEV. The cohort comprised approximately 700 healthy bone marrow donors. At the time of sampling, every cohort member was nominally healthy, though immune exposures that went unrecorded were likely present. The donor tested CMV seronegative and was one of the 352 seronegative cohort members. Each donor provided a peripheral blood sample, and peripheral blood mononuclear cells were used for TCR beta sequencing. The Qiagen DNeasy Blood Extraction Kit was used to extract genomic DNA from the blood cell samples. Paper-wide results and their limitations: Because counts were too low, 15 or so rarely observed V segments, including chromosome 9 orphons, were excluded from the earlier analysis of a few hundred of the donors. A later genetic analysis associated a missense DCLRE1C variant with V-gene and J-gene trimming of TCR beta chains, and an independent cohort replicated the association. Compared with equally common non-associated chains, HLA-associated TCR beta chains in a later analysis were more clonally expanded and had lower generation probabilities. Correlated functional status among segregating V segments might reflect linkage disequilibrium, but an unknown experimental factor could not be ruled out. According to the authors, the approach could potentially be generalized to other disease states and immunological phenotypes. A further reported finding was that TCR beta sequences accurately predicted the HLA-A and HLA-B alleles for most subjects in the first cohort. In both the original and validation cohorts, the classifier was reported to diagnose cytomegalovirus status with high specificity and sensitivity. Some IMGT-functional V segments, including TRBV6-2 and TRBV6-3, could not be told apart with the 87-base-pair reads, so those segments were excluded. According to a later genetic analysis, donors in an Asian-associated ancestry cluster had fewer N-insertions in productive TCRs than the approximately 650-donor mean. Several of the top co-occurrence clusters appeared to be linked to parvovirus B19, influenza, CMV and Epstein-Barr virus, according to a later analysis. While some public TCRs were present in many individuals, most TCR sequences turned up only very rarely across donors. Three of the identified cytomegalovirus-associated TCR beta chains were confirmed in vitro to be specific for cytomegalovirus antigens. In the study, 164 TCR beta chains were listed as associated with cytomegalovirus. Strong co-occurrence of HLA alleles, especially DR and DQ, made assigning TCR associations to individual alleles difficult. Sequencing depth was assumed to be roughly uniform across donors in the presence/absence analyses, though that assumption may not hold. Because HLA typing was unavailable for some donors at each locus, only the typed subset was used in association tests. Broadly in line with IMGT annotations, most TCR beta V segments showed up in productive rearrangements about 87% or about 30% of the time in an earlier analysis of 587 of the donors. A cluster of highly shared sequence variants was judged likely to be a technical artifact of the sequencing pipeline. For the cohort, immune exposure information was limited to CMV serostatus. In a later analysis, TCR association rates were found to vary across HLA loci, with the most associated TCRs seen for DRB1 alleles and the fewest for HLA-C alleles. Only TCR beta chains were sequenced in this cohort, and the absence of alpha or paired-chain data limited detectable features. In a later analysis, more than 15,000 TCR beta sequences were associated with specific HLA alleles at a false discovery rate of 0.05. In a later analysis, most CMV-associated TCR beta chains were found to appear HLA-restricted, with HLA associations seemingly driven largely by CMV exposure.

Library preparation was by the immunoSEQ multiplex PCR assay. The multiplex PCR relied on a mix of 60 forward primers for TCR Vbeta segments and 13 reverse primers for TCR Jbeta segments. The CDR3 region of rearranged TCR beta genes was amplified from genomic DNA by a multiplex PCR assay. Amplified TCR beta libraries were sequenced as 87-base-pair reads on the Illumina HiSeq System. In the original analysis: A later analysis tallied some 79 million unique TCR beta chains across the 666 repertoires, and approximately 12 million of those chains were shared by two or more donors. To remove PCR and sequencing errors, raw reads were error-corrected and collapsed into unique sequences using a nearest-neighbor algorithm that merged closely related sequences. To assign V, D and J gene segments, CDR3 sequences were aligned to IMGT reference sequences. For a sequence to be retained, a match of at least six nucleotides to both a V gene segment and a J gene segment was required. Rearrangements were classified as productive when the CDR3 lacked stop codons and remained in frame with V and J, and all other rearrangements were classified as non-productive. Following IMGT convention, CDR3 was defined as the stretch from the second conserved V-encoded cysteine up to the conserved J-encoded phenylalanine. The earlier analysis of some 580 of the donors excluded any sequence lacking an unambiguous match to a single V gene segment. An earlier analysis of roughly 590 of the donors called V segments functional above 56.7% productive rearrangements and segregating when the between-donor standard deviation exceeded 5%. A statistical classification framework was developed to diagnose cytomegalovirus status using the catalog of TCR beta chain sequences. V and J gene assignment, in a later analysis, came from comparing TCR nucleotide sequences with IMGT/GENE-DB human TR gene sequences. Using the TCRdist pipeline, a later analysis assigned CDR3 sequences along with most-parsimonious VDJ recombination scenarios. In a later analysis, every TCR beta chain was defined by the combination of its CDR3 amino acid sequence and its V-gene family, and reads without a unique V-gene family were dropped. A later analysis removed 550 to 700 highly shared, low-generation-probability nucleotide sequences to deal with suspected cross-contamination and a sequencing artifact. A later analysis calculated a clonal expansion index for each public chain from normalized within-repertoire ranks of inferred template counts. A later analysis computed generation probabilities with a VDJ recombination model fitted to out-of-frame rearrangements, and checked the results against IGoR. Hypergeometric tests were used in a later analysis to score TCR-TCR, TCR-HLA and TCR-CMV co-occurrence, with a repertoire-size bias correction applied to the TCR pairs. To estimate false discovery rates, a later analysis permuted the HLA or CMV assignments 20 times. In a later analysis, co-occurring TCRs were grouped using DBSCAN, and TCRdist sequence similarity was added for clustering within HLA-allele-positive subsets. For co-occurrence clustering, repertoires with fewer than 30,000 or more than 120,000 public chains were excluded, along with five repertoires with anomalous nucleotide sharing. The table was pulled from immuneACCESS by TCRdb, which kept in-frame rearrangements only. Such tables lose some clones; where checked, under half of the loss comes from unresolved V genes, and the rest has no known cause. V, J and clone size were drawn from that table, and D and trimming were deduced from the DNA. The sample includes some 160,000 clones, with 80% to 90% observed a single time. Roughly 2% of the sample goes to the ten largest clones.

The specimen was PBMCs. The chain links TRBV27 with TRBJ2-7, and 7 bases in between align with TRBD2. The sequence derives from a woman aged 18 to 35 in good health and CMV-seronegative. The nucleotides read TGTGCCAGCAGTTCGGAGCGGGGCTACGAGCAGTACTTC. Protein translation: CASSSERGYEQYF.